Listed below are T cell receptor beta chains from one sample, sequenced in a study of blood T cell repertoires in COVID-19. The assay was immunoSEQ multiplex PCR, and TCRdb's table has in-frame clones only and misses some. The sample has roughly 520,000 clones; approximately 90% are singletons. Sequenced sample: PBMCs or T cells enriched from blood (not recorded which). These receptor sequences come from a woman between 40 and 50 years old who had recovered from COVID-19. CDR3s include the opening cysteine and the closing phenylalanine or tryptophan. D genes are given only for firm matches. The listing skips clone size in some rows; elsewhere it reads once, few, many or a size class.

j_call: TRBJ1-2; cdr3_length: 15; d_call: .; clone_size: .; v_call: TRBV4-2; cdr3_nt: TGTGCCAGCAGCCAAGCAGGGGCTAGAAACTATGGCTACACCTTC; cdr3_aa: CASSQAGARNYGYTF
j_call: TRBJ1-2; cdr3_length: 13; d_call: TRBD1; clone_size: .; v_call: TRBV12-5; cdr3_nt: TGTGCTAGTGGTTTCGGGGACAGCTATGGCTACACCTTC; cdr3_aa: CASGFGDSYGYTF
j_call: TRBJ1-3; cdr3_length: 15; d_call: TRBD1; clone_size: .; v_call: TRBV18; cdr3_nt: TGTGCCAGCTCACTACAGGGGGCTGGTGGAAACACCATATATTTT; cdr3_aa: CASSLQGAGGNTIYF
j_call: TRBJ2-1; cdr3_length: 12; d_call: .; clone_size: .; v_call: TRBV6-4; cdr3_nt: TGTGCCAGCAGTCCGGGTTCGAGAGAGCAGTTCTTC; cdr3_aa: CASSPGSREQFF
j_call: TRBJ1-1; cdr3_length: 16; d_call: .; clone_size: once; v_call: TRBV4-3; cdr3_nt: TGCGCCAGCAGCCAAGATCGGTCAGGGGTGAACACTGAAGCTTTCTTT; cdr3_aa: CASSQDRSGVNTEAFF
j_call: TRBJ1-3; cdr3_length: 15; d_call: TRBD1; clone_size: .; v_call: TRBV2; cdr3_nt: TGTGCCAGCAGGCGGAGACAGGGTGACGGAAACACCATATATTTT; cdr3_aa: CASRRRQGDGNTIYF
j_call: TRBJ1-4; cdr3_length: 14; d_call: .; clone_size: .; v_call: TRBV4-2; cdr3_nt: TGTGCCAGCAGCTGGGGACAAACTAATGAAAAACTGTTTTTT; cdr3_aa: CASSWGQTNEKLFF
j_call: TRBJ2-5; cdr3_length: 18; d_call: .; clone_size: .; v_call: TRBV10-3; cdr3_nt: TGTGCCATCTCCCGCGCGAAACGGGAGTCCCCACGACCAGAGACCCAGTACTTC; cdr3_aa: CAISRAKRESPRPETQYF
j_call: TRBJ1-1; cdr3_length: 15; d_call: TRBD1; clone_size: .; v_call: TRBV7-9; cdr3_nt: TGTGCCAGCAGCTTAGGAGGGGGCGCCGGCACTGAAGCTTTCTTT; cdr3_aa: CASSLGGGAGTEAFF
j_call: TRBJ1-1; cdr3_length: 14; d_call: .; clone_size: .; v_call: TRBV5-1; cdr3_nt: TGCGCCAGCAGCTTCGCCCGGGGAAACACTGAAGCTTTCTTT; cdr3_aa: CASSFARGNTEAFF
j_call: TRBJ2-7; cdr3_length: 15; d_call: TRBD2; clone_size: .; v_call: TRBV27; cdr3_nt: TGTGCCAGCAGTTTAGGCCTAGCGGGCTCCTACGAGCAGTACTTC; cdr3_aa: CASSLGLAGSYEQYF
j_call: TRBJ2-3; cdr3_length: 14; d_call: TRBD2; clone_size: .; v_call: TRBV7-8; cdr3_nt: TGTGCCAGCAGCTTGCCCCGGGAGGGAGATACGCAGTATTTT; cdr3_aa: CASSLPREGDTQYF
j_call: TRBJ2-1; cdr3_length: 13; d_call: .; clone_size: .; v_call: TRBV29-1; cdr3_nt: TGCAGCGTTGGGAACAGGGCTGGCAATGAGCAGTTCTTC; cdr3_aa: CSVGNRAGNEQFF
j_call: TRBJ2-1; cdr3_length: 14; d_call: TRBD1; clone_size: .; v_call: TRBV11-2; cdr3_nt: TGTGCCAGCAGCTTATCAGGGGGATGGGATGAGCAGTTCTTC; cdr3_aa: CASSLSGGWDEQFF
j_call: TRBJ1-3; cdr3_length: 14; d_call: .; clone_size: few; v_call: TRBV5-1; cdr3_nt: TGCGCCAGCAGTGAAACAAGCTCTGGAAACACCATATATTTT; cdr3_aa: CASSETSSGNTIYF
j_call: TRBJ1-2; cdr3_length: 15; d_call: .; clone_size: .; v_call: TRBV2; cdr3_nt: TGTGCCAGCACGCGGAATGGTTCCCCTAACTATGGCTACACCTTC; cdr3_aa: CASTRNGSPNYGYTF
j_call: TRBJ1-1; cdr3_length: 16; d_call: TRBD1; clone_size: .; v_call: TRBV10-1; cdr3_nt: TGCGCCAGCAGTGATCGACCCGGGACAGGGAGTACCGAAGCTTTCTTT; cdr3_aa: CASSDRPGTGSTEAFF
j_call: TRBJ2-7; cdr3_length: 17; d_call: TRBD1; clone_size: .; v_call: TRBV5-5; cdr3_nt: TGTGCCAGCAGCTTGACAGGGGGCCCCCTTAACTCCTACGAGCAGTACTTC; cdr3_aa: CASSLTGGPLNSYEQYF
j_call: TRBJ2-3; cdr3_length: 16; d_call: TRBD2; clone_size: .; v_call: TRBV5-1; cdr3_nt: TGCGCCAGCAGCTTCGGCGGGAGGAGTGGCACAGATACGCAGTATTTT; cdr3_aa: CASSFGGRSGTDTQYF
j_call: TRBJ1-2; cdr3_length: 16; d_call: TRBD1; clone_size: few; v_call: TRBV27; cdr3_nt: TGTGCCAGCAGTTTATCCTCCGGGACAGGGCAGAGAGGCTACACCTTC; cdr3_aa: CASSLSSGTGQRGYTF
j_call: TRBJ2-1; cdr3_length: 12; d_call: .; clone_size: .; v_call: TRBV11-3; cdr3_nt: TGTGCCAGCAGATACTCCTACAATGAGCAGTTCTTC; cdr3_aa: CASRYSYNEQFF
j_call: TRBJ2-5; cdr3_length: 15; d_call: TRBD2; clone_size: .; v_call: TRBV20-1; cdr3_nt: TGCAGTGCTAGTTCGCCGGGGGAGGGACAAGAGACCCAGTACTTC; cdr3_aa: CSASSPGEGQETQYF
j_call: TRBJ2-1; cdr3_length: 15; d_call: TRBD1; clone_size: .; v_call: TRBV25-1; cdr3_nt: TGTGCCAGCAGTGGGACAGGGGGCCCCTACAATGAGCAGTTCTTC; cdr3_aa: CASSGTGGPYNEQFF
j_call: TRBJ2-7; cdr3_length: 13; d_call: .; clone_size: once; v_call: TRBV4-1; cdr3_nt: TGCGCCAGCAGCCAAGACAACTCCTACGAGCAGTACTTC; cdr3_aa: CASSQDNSYEQYF
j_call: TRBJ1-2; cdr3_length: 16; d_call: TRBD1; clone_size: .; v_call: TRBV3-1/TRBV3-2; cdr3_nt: TGTGCCAGCAGCCAAGATAGACAGGGGAGGCGGCTGGGCTACACCTTC; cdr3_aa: CASSQDRQGRRLGYTF
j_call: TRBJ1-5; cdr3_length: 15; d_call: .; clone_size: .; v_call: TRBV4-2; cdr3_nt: TGTGCCAGCAGCCAAACGAGGGGGTTGGATCAGCCCCAGCATTTT; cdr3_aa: CASSQTRGLDQPQHF
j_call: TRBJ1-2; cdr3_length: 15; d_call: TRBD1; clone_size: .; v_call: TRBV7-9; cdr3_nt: TGTGCCAGCAGCTACAGGACAGGGAGAAACTATGGCTACACCTTC; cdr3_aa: CASSYRTGRNYGYTF
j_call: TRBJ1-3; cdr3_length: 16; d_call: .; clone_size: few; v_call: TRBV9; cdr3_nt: TGTGCCAGCAGCCCGCAACAGGGTGTCGCTGGAAACACCATATATTTT; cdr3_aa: CASSPQQGVAGNTIYF
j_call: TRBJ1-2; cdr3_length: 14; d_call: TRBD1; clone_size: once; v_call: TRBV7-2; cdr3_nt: TGTGCCAGCAGCTACGGGACAGCTAACTATGGCTACACCTTC; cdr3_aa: CASSYGTANYGYTF
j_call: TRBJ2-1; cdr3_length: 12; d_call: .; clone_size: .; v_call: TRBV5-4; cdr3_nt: TGTGCCAGCGGGCCCAGGGACAATGAGCAGTTCTTC; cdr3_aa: CASGPRDNEQFF
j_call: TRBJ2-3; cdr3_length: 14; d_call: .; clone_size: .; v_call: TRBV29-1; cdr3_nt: TGCAGCGTTGACCCCAGGGGCCGCACAGATACGCAGTATTTT; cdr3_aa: CSVDPRGRTDTQYF
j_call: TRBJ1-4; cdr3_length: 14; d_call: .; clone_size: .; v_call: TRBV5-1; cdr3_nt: TGCGCCAGCAGCTTGGCTAGGGGGACTGAAAAACTGTTTTTT; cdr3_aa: CASSLARGTEKLFF
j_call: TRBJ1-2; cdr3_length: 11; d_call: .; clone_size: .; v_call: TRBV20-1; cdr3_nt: TGCAGTGCCCGACCGGGAGATGGCTACACCTTC; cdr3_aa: CSARPGDGYTF
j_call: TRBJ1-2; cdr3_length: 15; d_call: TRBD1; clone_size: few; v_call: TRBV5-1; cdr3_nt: TGCGCCAGCAGCCTTTCTACGGGACAGCTTAGTGGCTACACCTTC; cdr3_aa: CASSLSTGQLSGYTF
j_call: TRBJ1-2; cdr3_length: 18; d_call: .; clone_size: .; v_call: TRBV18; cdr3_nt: TGTGCCAGCTCCCACTCGCCGGCCGGCCCCCAACGAGGCTATGGCTACACCTTC; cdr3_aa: CASSHSPAGPQRGYGYTF
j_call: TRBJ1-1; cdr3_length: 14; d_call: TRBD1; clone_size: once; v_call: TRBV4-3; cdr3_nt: TGCGCCAGCAGCCTATCTACAGGGGGCGGCGCAGCTTTCTTT; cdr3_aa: CASSLSTGGGAAFF
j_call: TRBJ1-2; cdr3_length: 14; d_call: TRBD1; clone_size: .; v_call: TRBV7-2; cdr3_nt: TGTGCCAGCAGCTTAGAGGGACAGGCAGATGGCTACACCTTC; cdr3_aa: CASSLEGQADGYTF
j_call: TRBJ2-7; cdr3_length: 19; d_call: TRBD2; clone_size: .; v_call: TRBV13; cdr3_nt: TGTGCCAGCAGCTTAGTAAGGACTAGCGGGAGGCCACTCTCCTACGAGCAGTACTTC; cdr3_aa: CASSLVRTSGRPLSYEQYF
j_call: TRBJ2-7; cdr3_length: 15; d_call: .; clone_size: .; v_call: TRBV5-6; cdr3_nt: TGTGCCAGCAGCTTGTGGGGGGTTGAGACCTACGAGCAGTACTTC; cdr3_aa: CASSLWGVETYEQYF
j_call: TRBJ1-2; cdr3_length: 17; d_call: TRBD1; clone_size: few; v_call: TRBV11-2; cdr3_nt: TGTGCCAGCAGCTCTCGGGACAGGGGGACCACTAACTATGGCTACACCTTC; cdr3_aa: CASSSRDRGTTNYGYTF
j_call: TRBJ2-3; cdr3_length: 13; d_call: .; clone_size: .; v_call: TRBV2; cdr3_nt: TGTGCCAGCAGAAGGACTTCACCAGATACGCAGTATTTT; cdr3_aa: CASRRTSPDTQYF
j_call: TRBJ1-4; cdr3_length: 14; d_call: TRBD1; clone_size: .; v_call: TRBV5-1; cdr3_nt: TGCGCCAGCAGCTTGCCGGGACAGCCGGAAAAACTGTTTTTT; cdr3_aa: CASSLPGQPEKLFF
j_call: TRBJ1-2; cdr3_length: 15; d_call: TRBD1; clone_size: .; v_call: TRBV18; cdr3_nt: TGTGCCAGCTCACCGACAGGGGATAAGAGCTATGGCTACACCTTC; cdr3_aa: CASSPTGDKSYGYTF
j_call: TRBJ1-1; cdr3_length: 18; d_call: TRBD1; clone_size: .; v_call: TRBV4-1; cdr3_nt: TGCGCCAGCAGCCAAGCGTCCCAGGGGGTGGGGACGAACACTGAAGCTTTCTTT; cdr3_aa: CASSQASQGVGTNTEAFF
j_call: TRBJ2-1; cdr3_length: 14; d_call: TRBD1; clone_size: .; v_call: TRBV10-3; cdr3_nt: TGTGCCATCAGCGCACACAACAGGGGTTACGAGCAGTTCTTC; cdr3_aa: CAISAHNRGYEQFF
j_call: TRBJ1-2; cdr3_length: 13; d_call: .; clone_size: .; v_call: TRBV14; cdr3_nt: TGTGCCAGCAGTACCGGGACTAACTATGGCTACACCTTC; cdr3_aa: CASSTGTNYGYTF
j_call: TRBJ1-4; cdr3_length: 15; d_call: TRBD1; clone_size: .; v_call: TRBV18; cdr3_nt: TGTGCCAGCTCACCAACACAGGGGTTTGGTGAAAAACTGTTTTTT; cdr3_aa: CASSPTQGFGEKLFF
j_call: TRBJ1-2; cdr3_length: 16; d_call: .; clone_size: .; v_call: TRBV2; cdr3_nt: TGTGCCAGCAGTGAGGATACGACGTGGGCGAACTATGGCTACACCTTC; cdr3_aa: CASSEDTTWANYGYTF
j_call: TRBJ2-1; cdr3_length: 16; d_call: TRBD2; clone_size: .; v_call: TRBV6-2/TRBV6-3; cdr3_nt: TGTGCCAGCAGCTGGACTAGCGGAGGTATAAACAATGAGCAGTTCTTC; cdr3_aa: CASSWTSGGINNEQFF
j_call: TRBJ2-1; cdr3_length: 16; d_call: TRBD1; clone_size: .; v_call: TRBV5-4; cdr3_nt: TGTGCCAGCAGCTTGGGGGGACAGGGCCCCTACAATGAGCAGTTCTTC; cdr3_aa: CASSLGGQGPYNEQFF
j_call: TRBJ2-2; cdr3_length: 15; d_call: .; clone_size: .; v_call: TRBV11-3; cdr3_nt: TGTGCCAGCAGCTTAACCCAGGGCAACACCGGGGAGCTGTTTTTT; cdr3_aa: CASSLTQGNTGELFF
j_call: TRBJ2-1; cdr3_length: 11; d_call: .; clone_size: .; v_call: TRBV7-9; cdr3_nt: TGTGCCAGCAGCCCCCTTAGCGAGCAGTTCTTC; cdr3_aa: CASSPLSEQFF
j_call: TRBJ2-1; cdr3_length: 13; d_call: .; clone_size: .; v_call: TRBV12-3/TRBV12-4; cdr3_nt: TGTGCCAGCAGAGCGCAACTTTACAATGAGCAGTTCTTC; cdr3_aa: CASRAQLYNEQFF
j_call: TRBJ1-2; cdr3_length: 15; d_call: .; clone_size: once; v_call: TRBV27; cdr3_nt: TGTGCCAGCAGTCCCCTTAGGGGAGGTAACTATGGCTACACCTTC; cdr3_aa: CASSPLRGGNYGYTF
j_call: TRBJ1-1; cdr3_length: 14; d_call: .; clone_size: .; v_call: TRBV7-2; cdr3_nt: TGTGCCAGCAGCCCCGTCGGGTGGGACACTGAAGCTTTCTTT; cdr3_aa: CASSPVGWDTEAFF
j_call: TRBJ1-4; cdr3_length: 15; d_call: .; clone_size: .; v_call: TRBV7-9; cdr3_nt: TGTGCCAGCAGCACAGGTCCCTCCCCCGGGGAAAAACTGTTTTTT; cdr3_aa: CASSTGPSPGEKLFF
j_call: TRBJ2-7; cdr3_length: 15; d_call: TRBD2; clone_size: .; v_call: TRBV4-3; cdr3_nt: TGCGCCAGCAGCCATCTAGCGGGAGTCTCCTACGAGCAGTACTTC; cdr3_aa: CASSHLAGVSYEQYF
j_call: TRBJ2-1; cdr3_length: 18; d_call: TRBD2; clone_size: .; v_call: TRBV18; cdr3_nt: TGTGCCAGCTCATCTACCATACTAGCGGGAGTACCCTACAATGAGCAGTTCTTC; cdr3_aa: CASSSTILAGVPYNEQFF